The clone carrying this T cell receptor beta chain was detected ten times or more. Its antigen is not known. The length of the CDR3 is 15 residues. Germline V gene data show CDR1 as SGHRS and CDR2 as YFSETQ. Trimming pared 4 bases from V and 1 base from J, leaving 14 bases between. This record comes from a study of Graves' ophthalmopathy and Graves' hyperthyroidism. Study-level background: Pretreatment peripheral blood was obtained at initial diagnosis.

RNA transcripts were the source from which TCR beta CDR3 regions were amplified. After a first-round RT-PCR with HTBI primers, a second-round multiplex PCR was run. TCRdb reprocessed the multiplex PCR reads via MiXCR and lists one record per CDR3 protein. The data hold 300,000 or so distinct CDR3 sequences, with roughly 15% observed a single time. Study conclusions and caveats: Ophthalmopathy progression was predicted with approximately 64% sensitivity and 72% to 75% specificity.

The V and J genes are TRBV5-1 and TRBJ1-1; D is possibly TRBD1 (5 bases). The source is an adult man with Graves' ophthalmopathy. The sample consisted of peripheral blood. The CDR3 nucleotides read TGCGCCAGCAGCGCCGGACAACAATCGAACACTGAAGCTTTCTTT. It codes for CASSAGQQSNTEAFF.